The clone carrying this T cell receptor (beta chain) showed up many times. Its antigen remains unidentified. These data come from a study of neurological immune-mediated disorders. The cDNA was generated through 5'RACE incorporating 10-nucleotide random UMIs. TCRdb used MiXCR to reprocess the 5' RACE reads, holding one entry per CDR3 protein. The table has 35,000 to 50,000 distinct CDR3 sequences, around 2.5% seen once; the top ten hold 2% to 3%. Looked up from germline, CDR1 is MNHEY and CDR2 is SVGEGT. Trimming took off 0 bases at V and 12 bases at J, with 14 bases between the two ends. The CDR3 is 13 residues long. The unsorted libraries were prepared from 2 million PBMCs (stored at -80 C). Whole-study findings and limits: When the repertoires were grouped phylogenetically, those of 18 of the 34 multiple sclerosis patients came together in a single cluster of related CDR3 sequences, which points to a possible repertoire-level signature. Expanded clones shared no CDR3 amino acid sequences across subjects, suggesting private repertoires in all groups.

The TCR originated in a man between 45 and 60 years old with multiple sclerosis. V and J are TRBV6-2 or TRBV6-3 and TRBJ1-1; D is undetermined. Sequenced material: PBMCs. The CDR3 region has the DNA TGTGCCAGCAGTTACTCGTCTGCCAGGTCGACTTTCTTT. Its protein product is CASSYSSARSTFF.